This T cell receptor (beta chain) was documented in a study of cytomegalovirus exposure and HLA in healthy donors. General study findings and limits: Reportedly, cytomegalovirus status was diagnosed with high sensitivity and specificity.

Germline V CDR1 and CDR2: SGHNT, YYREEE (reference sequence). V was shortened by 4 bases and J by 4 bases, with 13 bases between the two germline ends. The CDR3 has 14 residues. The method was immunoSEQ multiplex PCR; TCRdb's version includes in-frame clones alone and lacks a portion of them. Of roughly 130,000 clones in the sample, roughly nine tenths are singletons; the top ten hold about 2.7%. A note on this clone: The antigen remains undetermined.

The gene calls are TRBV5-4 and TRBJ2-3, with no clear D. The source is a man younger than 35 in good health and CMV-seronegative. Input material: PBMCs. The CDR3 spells CASSIDRVSDTQYF. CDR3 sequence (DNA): TGTGCCAGCAGCATCGACCGGGTCTCAGATACGCAGTATTTT.